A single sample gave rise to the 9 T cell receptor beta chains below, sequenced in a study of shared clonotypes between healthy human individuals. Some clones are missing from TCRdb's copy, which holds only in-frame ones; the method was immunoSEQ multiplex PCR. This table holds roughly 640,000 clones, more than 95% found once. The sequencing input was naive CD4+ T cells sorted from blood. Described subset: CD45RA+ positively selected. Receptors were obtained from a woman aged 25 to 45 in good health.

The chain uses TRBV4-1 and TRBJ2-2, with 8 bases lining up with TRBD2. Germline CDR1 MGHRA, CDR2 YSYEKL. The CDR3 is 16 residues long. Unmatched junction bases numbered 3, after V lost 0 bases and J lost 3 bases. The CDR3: CASSQDGGRYTGELFF. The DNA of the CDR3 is TGCGCCAGCAGCCAAGATGGCGGGAGGTACACCGGGGAGCTGTTTTTT.

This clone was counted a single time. CDR3 coding DNA: TGCGCCAGCAGCATGTCAGGCAGGGCCTACAATGAGCAGTTCTTC. This translates into CASSMSGRAYNEQFF. V gene TRBV5-1 combines with J gene TRBJ2-1; TRBD1 is a possible D gene (5 bases). CDR1 SGHRS and CDR2 YFSETQ come from the germline V gene. Trimming shortened V by 4 bases and J by 2 bases, and 13 bases separated the two germline ends. This CDR3 contains 15 residues.

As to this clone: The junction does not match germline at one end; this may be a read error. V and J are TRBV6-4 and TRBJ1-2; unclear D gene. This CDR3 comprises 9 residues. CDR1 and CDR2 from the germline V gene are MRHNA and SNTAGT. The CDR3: CARLTRSSF. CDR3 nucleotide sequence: TGTGCCAGGCTAACCAGGTCTTCCTTC.

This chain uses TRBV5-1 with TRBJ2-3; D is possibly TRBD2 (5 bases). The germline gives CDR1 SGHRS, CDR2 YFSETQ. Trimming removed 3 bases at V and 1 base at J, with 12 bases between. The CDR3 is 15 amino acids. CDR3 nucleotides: TGCGCCAGCAGCTATACTAGTGGGGGCACAGATACGCAGTATTTT. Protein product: CASSYTSGGTDTQYF.

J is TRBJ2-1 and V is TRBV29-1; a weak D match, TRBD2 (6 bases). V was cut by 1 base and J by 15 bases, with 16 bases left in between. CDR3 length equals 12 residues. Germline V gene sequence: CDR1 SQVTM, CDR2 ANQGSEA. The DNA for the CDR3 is TGCAGCGTTGAAGGGCGGCGGGGTCGACCGTTCTTC. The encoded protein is CSVEGRRGRPFF.

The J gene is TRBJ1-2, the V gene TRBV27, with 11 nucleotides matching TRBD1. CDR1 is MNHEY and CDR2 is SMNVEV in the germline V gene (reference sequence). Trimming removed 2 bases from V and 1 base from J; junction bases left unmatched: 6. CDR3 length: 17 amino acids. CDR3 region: CASSLRTGGVLNYGYTF. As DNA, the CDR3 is TGTGCCAGCAGTTTAAGGACAGGGGGCGTCCTTAACTATGGCTACACCTTC.

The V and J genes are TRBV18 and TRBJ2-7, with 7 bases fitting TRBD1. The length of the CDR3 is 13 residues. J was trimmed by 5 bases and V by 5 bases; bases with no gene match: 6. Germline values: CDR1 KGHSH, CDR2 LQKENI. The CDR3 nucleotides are TGTGCCAGCTCAGGACAGGTGTACGACGAGCAGTACTTC. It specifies CASSGQVYDEQYF. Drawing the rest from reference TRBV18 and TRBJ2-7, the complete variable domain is NAGVMQNPRHLVRRRGQEARLRCSPMKGHSHVYWYRQLPEEGLKFMVYLQKENIIDESGMPKERFSAEFPKEGPSILRIQQVVRGDSAAYFCASSGQVYDEQYFGPGTRLTVT.

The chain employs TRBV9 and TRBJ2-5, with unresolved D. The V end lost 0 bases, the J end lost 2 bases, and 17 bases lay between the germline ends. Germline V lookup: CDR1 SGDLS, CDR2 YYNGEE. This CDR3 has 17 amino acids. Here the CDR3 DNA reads TGTGCCAGCAGCGTAGGGGCGCGGAGATCTCTACAAGAGACCCAGTACTTC. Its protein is CASSVGARRSLQETQYF.

CDR3 residues: CASSLTGYGYGNQPQHF. In DNA form, the CDR3 reads TGTGCCAGCAGTTTGACAGGGTATGGATACGGCAATCAGCCCCAGCATTTT. V usage is TRBV28 and J usage is TRBJ1-5; 7 bases line up with TRBD1. Looked up from germline, CDR1 is MDHEN and CDR2 is SYDVKM. CDR3 length: 17 amino acids. J was trimmed by 2 bases and V by 3 bases; bases with no gene match: 10. Filled out from reference TRBV28 and TRBJ1-5, the complete variable domain reads DVKVTQSSRYLVKRTGEKVFLECVQDMDHENMFWYRQDPGLGLRLIYFSYDVKMKEKGDIPEGYSVSREKKERFSLILESASTNQTSMYLCASSLTGYGYGNQPQHFGDGTRLSIL.